This TCR beta chain appears in the sequencing data of a study of radiation and T cells in renal cell carcinoma. Time point of the sample: blood 2 weeks post-SBRT. Regarding treatment: 15 Gy SBRT to primary tumor, nephrectomy 4 weeks later. CDR1 and CDR2 (germline): MDHEN, SYDVKM. This CDR3 region has 16 residues. V was cut by 2 bases and J by 3 bases, with 14 bases left in between. Overall study results and limits: Top tumor clonotypes rose in blood 2 weeks post-radiation, then contracted.

This table comes from immunoSEQ multiplex PCR, and its TCRdb copy is limited to in-frame clones, with some not included. The sample includes some 120,000 clones, around four fifths of them seen just once. In regard to this clone: Its target is unknown.

V gene TRBV28 combines with J gene TRBJ1-5; D is unresolved. This receptor was taken from a woman aged 60-70 years with renal cell carcinoma. The material sequenced was blood, taken from a patient whose treatment included radiotherapy and nephrectomy. DNA of the CDR3: TGTGCCAGCAGTTTAATAGGTGAGCGGAACAATCAGCCCCAGCATTTT. Encoded protein: CASSLIGERNNQPQHF.